These T cell receptor beta chains were read from a single sample in a study of cytomegalovirus exposure and HLA in healthy donors. The repertoire was sequenced with immunoSEQ multiplex PCR; TCRdb's copy has only in-frame clones and lacks some. The data show 230,000 or so clones, 80% to 95% seen once. What was sequenced was PBMCs. All receptors come from a girl aged 2-10 years in good health and CMV-seronegative. Both conserved end residues are part of each CDR3. The order of the fields is V gene, clone size, D gene, J gene, CDR3 DNA, CDR3 protein. The D gene is left open where the match is weak. A row's size may be missing; if present it is once, few, many or a size class.

>TRBV13|NA|NA|TRBJ1-4
TGTGCCAGCAGCCGAAGATCACAGGAAAATGAAAAACTGTTTTTT
CASSRRSQENEKLFF
>TRBV6-6|few|NA|TRBJ1-2
TGTGCCAGCAGTTATAAGGGGACTAACTATGGCTACACCTTC
CASSYKGTNYGYTF
>TRBV19|NA|NA|TRBJ2-5
TGTGCCAGTAGTCGAGTGCCTGAGACCCAGTACTTC
CASSRVPETQYF
>TRBV10-3|NA|NA|TRBJ1-1
TGTGCCATCAGTGAGTCGACAGGCCAAGCTTTCTTT
CAISESTGQAFF
>TRBV30|NA|TRBD2|TRBJ2-1
TGTGCCTGGGTTACGGCAGCGGGGGGACAGTTCTTC
CAWVTAAGGQFF
>TRBV9|NA|TRBD2|TRBJ2-3
TGTGCCAGCAGCGTAGCCCGCGCGGGGGGCAACACAGATACGCAGTATTTT
CASSVARAGGNTDTQYF
>TRBV27|NA|TRBD1|TRBJ2-1
TGTGCCAGCAGTTTTGGGACAGTTTTCGTTAATGAGCAGTTCTTC
CASSFGTVFVNEQFF
>TRBV30|NA|TRBD1|TRBJ1-6
TGTGCCTGGAGTGGGGGACAGTACAATTCACCCCTCCACTTT
CAWSGGQYNSPLHF
>TRBV27|once|NA|TRBJ1-1
TGTGCCAGCAGTTTAGAGGGCGGGTGGGACACTGAAGCTTTCTTT
CASSLEGGWDTEAFF
>TRBV7-9|NA|TRBD2|TRBJ2-5
TGTTCCAGCAGAAACACAGCGGAAGGTCCCAGCGGGGAAGAGACCCAGTACTTC
CSSRNTAEGPSGEETQYF
>TRBV6-1|once|NA|TRBJ1-1
TGTGCCAGCAGCCCCGAGCGAGCCGGCACTGAAGCTTTCTTT
CASSPERAGTEAFF